This T cell receptor beta chain was profiled in a study of vaccination and CD4 T cells after COVID-19 (dated by TCRdb to 2022 to 2024). For context, the study as a whole: The convalescent cohort comprised six males and four females, including two Hispanic individuals, seven Caucasians, two Asians and one multiracial person. Participants received two doses of either the Pfizer-BioNTech BNT162b2 vaccine (n=8) or the Moderna mRNA-1273 vaccine (n=2). Post-COVID blood samples were collected from convalescent patients a median of roughly 100 days after diagnosis, with a range of about 35 to 161 days. Post-vaccine blood samples were taken a median of approximately 70 days after the second vaccine dose, with a range of roughly 13 to 250 days. For stimulating the cultures, overlapping spike peptide pools were used, derived from SARS-CoV-2 as well as from the common cold coronaviruses HCoV-NL63, HCoV-OC43 and HCoV-229E. In control cultures, a CEFX viral epitope pool was used as positive control, an HIV-1 Nef peptide pool was used as negative control, or no peptide was added. The spike-specific CD4+ TCR repertoire was compared before and after mRNA vaccination in over nine COVID-19 convalescent patients and a few infection-naive healthy vaccine recipients. The paper's findings and limits, for the study overall: In convalescent patients, a median about 86% of post-vaccine SARS-CoV-2-reactive clones were detected only after vaccination, suggesting vaccine-specific priming. Nearly all vaccine-specific clones in convalescent patients (304 of 307) were mono-reactive for SARS-CoV-2 spike rather than cross-reactive with common cold coronaviruses. The median number of SARS-CoV-2-reactive clonotypes rose from 20 to 25 after infection to about 40 after vaccination, but the change was not significant. Only a relatively small number of convalescent patients were included in the study, and early timepoints following natural infection were not analyzed.

Remarks on this clonotype: Its specific antigen is unknown. Base quality data are lacking; no much larger clone is found one base away.

The meaning of the sample's treatment or condition label: approximately nine-day PBMC culture with coronavirus spike peptide pools or control peptides (ViraFEST assay). The ViraFEST assay, used in the study, expanded antigen-specific T cells with peptide pools and then identified the expanded clonotypes through TCR sequencing. Negative nucleocapsid antibody tests taken both before and after vaccination confirmed that the healthy vaccine recipients had no prior SARS-CoV-2 infection. Under 2.5 million PBMCs per well were cultured in IMDM with roughly 5% human AB serum and about 9.2 IU/ml IL-2, plus 10 ug/ml peptide pools. Half of the culture medium was replaced with fresh IL-2-containing medium on days 3 and 7. Once the cells had been in culture for approximately 10 days, the EasySep CD4+ T cell isolation kit was used to isolate CD4+ T cells by negative selection. PBMCs were separated from whole blood using Ficoll-Paque Plus gradient centrifugation and then either used fresh or cryopreserved at -140C. Triplicate wells were generally used for each culture condition.

The library was built by means of PCR. DNA from cultured CD4+ T cells was subjected to TCR sequencing with the Oncomine TCR Beta short-read assay at the Johns Hopkins FTIC core. Genomic DNA was extracted from the cultured CD4+ T cells with the QIAamp micro DNA kit. Oncomine TCR Beta libraries from cultured CD4+ T cells were pooled with unique dual indexes and sequenced on an Illumina iSeq 100. The original methods were these. Non-productive sequences were filtered out, and CDR3s that did not start with C, did not end with F or W, or were shorter than 7 amino acids were discarded. The MANAFEST web application was used to identify antigen-specific clonotypes by comparing peptide-stimulated wells against reference wells and other culture wells. An FDR below 0.05, an odds ratio above 5, and a productive frequency above 0.1% in at least two of three replicate wells were required for clones to be considered positive. A clonotype was classed as cross-reactive if the clonotype showed significant expansion both in SARS-CoV-2 spike wells and in at least one common cold coronavirus spike condition. Using R version 3.6.1, CDR3 homology was evaluated through Levenshtein distances (stringdist) along with unrooted phylogenetic trees (ape). TCRdb redid the processing of the public reads, applying fastp at Q25 and MiXCR, and retained in-frame beta chains. Each entry is one CDR3 protein sequence, shown with its most common DNA and genes. The authors' filters were not applied to this entry. Within this sample are about 21,000 distinct CDR3 sequences, with approximately 59% of them counted one time only. Together, the top ten hold roughly 23% of the sample.

Sequences LNHDA (CDR1) and SQIVND (CDR2) are obtained from the germline V gene (reference sequence). Counted from cysteine to phenylalanine, this CDR3 has 16 amino acids. Only the CDR3 region is kept as DNA, spanning 48 bases read in frame from base 1. The junction carries 12 bases between V and J, which are trimmed by 0 bases and 4 bases respectively. The rearrangement joined TRBV19 to TRBJ2-2, and the D gene may be TRBD2, 5 bases matching. Source: CD4+ T cells from blood, cultured in vitro, taken before SARS-CoV-2 vaccination. The receptor's source is a human donor who received a COVID-19 vaccine. The sequenced DNA: TGTGCCAGTAGTATAGATGCGACGGGGAGCACCGGGGAGCTGTTTTTT. Its translation reads: CASSIDATGSTGELFF.